The rows below give T cell receptor beta chains drawn from one sample of a study of CD8 T cells in ankylosing spondylitis. A single record per CDR3 protein comes from TCRdb applying MiXCR to the 5' RACE reads. Here the sample spans approximately 110,000 distinct CDR3 sequences, 24% being singletons. Sequenced: synovial fluid, either unsorted or a sorted T cell fraction (not recorded which). Receptors originate from a male donor with ankylosing spondylitis. Both conserved end residues are trimmed from each CDR3. The D gene is left open where the match is weak.

ASSSNGVAYEQY,TRBJ2-7,NA,TRBV7-2
TISFNPLGTGEDEQY,TRBJ2-7,TRBD1,TRBV2
ASSPPGGTQY,TRBJ2-5,NA,TRBV7-6
ASSPTWTSAEQY,TRBJ2-7,TRBD2,TRBV3-1
SAGGTSGNEQF,TRBJ2-1,TRBD2,TRBV20-1
ASSESVGYGANVLT,TRBJ2-6,NA,TRBV25-1
ASSQAGSAYEQY,TRBJ2-7,NA,TRBV4-2
ASSPQTGNNEQF,TRBJ2-1,NA,TRBV5-1
RGGPDPYEQY,TRBJ2-7,NA,TRBV18
SAQIGNGYT,TRBJ1-2,NA,TRBV20-1
SARGGTGGEQY,TRBJ2-7,TRBD1,TRBV20-1
ASSVTAGNTEAF,TRBJ1-1,NA,TRBV5-1
ASSSLVLNEQF,TRBJ2-1,NA,TRBV7-9
SAYDRGRFETQY,TRBJ2-5,TRBD1,TRBV20-1
STGQGNEKLF,TRBJ1-4,TRBD1,TRBV20-1
SARTGFSNQPQH,TRBJ1-5,NA,TRBV20-1
SASPFGQQETQY,TRBJ2-5,NA,TRBV20-1
SARDSARFLEDQPQH,TRBJ1-5,NA,TRBV20-1
ASSQGTTYGYT,TRBJ1-2,NA,TRBV3-1
ATGQGLSADTQY,TRBJ2-3,TRBD1,TRBV24-1
ASISRTEAF,TRBJ1-1,NA,TRBV6-2/TRBV6-3
SVEGSSGRDTQY,TRBJ2-3,TRBD2,TRBV29-1
ASSPPGAPYGYT,TRBJ1-2,NA,TRBV14
ASSRTRMETQY,TRBJ2-5,TRBD2,TRBV5-6
ASSSPAKNIQY,TRBJ2-4,NA,TRBV7-2
ASSTRDSGSYVEQF,TRBJ2-1,TRBD2,TRBV19
SARDPGQGGNTIY,TRBJ1-3,TRBD1,TRBV20-1
ASSPDRVSPLH,TRBJ1-6,TRBD1,TRBV9
ASSLAGTGQNNEQF,TRBJ2-1,TRBD1,TRBV5-1
SALTGGNEKLF,TRBJ1-4,NA,TRBV29-1
ASSPRQGGQY,TRBJ2-7,NA,TRBV3-1
ASSSGAGDTQY,TRBJ2-3,NA,TRBV7-2
AISASLAPRGEAF,TRBJ1-1,NA,TRBV10-3
ASSYSFGSETQY,TRBJ2-5,NA,TRBV6-2/TRBV6-3
ASSLGGSALNEQF,TRBJ2-1,NA,TRBV5-1
SVGTSGVEEQF,TRBJ2-1,TRBD2,TRBV20-1
ASSLGRVTEAF,TRBJ1-1,NA,TRBV7-2